What follows are 29 T cell receptor beta chains derived from one specimen sequenced in a study of T cell responses to AZD1222 COVID-19 vaccine. Only in-frame clones appear in the TCRdb table, and some are missing; sequencing was by immunoSEQ multiplex PCR. The table lists roughly 180,000 clones, roughly nine tenths of them singletons. The sequencing used peripheral blood, collected on day 0 of AZD1222 vaccination. The receptors come from an adult in good health.

The chain joins TRBV6-5 to TRBJ1-1; possible D gene TRBD1, 6 bases. Trimming shortened V by 6 bases and J by 1 base, and 15 bases separated the two germline ends. Germline V lookup: CDR1 MNHEY, CDR2 SVGAGI. The CDR3 loop spans 15 amino acids. CDR3 protein: CASSPADSGNTEAFF. For the CDR3, the DNA is TGTGCCAGCAGCCCCGCGGACAGCGGGAACACTGAAGCTTTCTTT.

The chain couples TRBV3-1 (or the pseudogene TRBV3-2) to TRBJ2-1, with 13 bases fitting TRBD2. The length of the CDR3 is 14 residues. After removal of 6 bases from V and 9 bases from J, the junction contained 5 bases not matched to a gene. In germline, CDR1 is LGHDT, CDR2 YNNKEL (reference sequence). Here the CDR3 reads CASSLGLAGVEQFF. For the CDR3, the DNA is TGTGCCAGCAGTCTAGGACTAGCGGGGGTTGAGCAGTTCTTC.

This sequence joins TRBV7-9 and TRBJ2-5; 7 bases map to TRBD2. The germline CDR1 and CDR2 sequences are SEHNR and FQNEAQ (reference sequence). The CDR3 extends over 16 amino acids. V lost 5 bases, J lost 0 bases, and 9 bases stayed unmatched. The CDR3 coding sequence is TGTGCCAGCAGCCCCGCGATGGGGGGGTACCAAGAGACCCAGTACTTC. Amino acids: CASSPAMGGYQETQYF.

The rearrangement joins TRBV28 to TRBJ1-5; D may be TRBD1 (6 bases). In germline, CDR1 is MDHEN, CDR2 SYDVKM. The V gene lost 2 bases and the J gene lost 2 bases, with 10 bases spanning the gap. This CDR3 has 15 residues. CDR3 sequence (DNA): TGTGCCAGCAGTTTACTCAGGGGCGGCAATCAGCCCCAGCATTTT. Protein sequence: CASSLLRGGNQPQHF. The variable domain in full, completed from reference TRBV28 and TRBJ1-5, reads DVKVTQSSRYLVKRTGEKVFLECVQDMDHENMFWYRQDPGLGLRLIYFSYDVKMKEKGDIPEGYSVSREKKERFSLILESASTNQTSMYLCASSLLRGGNQPQHFGDGTRLSIL.

This chain joins TRBV7-2 and TRBJ2-7; D is unresolved. Trimming took 8 bases from V and 5 from J, leaving 4 bases between them. Per germline, CDR1 SGHTA and CDR2 FQGNSA. There are 9 residues in the CDR3. CDR3 DNA sequence: TGTGCCAGCGGAAACGAGCAGTACTTC. Translated, it gives CASGNEQYF.

The V gene is TRBV5-1, the J gene TRBJ2-1; D might be TRBD1 (5 bases). Trimming removed 4 bases from V and 8 bases from J, with 16 bases in between. This CDR3 is 14 amino acids long. Germline V gives CDR1 SGHRS, CDR2 YFSETQ. The CDR3 DNA reads TGCGCCAGCAGCCCGGTAAGGGGTATCGATGAGCAGTTCTTC. As protein: CASSPVRGIDEQFF.

The CDR3 loop is CASSHGPRGVIGNTIYF. The DNA for the CDR3 is TGCGCCAGCAGCCATGGGCCCCGGGGGGTTATTGGAAACACCATATATTTT. The genes are TRBV4-3 and TRBJ1-3; tentatively, D is TRBD1 (5 bases). The length of the CDR3 is 17 residues. CDR1 and CDR2 from the germline V gene are LGHNA and YSLEER. Trimming left V 3 bases short and J 3 bases short, with 18 bases between.

The chain is built from TRBV12-3 or TRBV12-4 and TRBJ1-1; D call uncertain. The V gene lost 2 bases and the J gene lost 4 bases, with 8 bases spanning the gap. The CDR3 length is 13 residues. The CDR3 region is CASSLSGPTEAFF. The DNA for the CDR3 is TGTGCCAGCAGTTTATCCGGGCCCACTGAAGCTTTCTTT.

The CDR3 loop is CASSVAWGRKKLEPQHF. As DNA, the CDR3 is TGTGCCAGCAGCGTAGCCTGGGGGAGGAAGAAACTTGAGCCCCAGCATTTT. The V gene is TRBV9, the J gene TRBJ1-5; D is perhaps TRBD1 (5 bases). Germline CDR1 SGDLS, CDR2 YYNGEE. The CDR3 runs 17 residues. The V end lost 0 bases, the J end lost 8 bases, and 21 bases lay between the germline ends.

The rearrangement joins TRBV7-2 to TRBJ1-6; 8 positions match TRBD1. The CDR3 loop spans 16 amino acids. V gave up 1 base and J gave up 7 bases; unmatched junction bases: 6. CDR1 and CDR2 from the germline V gene are SGHTA and FQGNSA. The CDR3 DNA is TGTGCCAGCAGCTTAGTCCGGACAGGGAAGAATTCACCCCTCCACTTT. Its translation is CASSLVRTGKNSPLHF.

The rearrangement uses TRBV9 and TRBJ2-1; the match to TRBD2 covers 15 bases. The germline V gene has CDR1 SGDLS and CDR2 YYNGEE. The J segment lost 13 bases and the V segment lost 4 bases, leaving 18 bases of the junction unmatched. This CDR3 is 18 amino acids long. The CDR3 spells CASSPGTSGRRSGEKQFF. The CDR3 nucleotides are TGTGCCAGCAGCCCGGGGACTAGCGGGAGGAGGAGTGGAGAGAAACAGTTCTTC.

Here the CDR3 reads CASSRPGQVSSEAFF. The CDR3 nucleotides read TGTGCCAGCAGCCGCCCCGGACAGGTTTCCTCTGAAGCTTTCTTT. The chain links TRBV6-2 or TRBV6-3 to TRBJ1-1, with TRBD1 matching over 7 bases. V lost 6 bases to trimming and J lost 6 bases; unmatched junction nucleotides: 13. The CDR3 contains 15 residues. Germline lookup yields CDR1 MNHEY and CDR2 SVGEGT.

The genes are TRBV6-2 or TRBV6-3 and TRBJ2-5; 11 bases agree with TRBD2. Germline V lookup: CDR1 MNHEY, CDR2 SVGEGT. V lost 2 bases, J lost 6 bases, and 5 bases stayed unmatched. The CDR3 length is 15 residues. In DNA form, the CDR3 reads TGTGCCAGCAGTTACGCTAGCGGGGGGCCCCAGACCCAGTACTTC. The encoded protein is CASSYASGGPQTQYF.

J is TRBJ1-1 and V is TRBV6-5; no reliable D call. This CDR3 comprises 15 residues. Deletions cut 0 bases from V and 2 bases from J, with 10 bases between. Germline V gives CDR1 MNHEY, CDR2 SVGAGI. The DNA for the CDR3 is TGTGCCAGCAGTTACTCGAGGCAGCCTAACACTGAAGCTTTCTTT. It is translated as CASSYSRQPNTEAFF.

The chain couples TRBV27 to TRBJ2-1; 11 positions match TRBD2. This CDR3 region has 16 residues. The ends lost 6 bases at V and 6 bases at J; junction bases unmatched: 10. In germline, CDR1 is MNHEY, CDR2 SMNVEV (reference sequence). CDR3 in DNA: TGTGCCAGCAGCATACCCGGGACTAGCGGACCCAATGAGCAGTTCTTC. It specifies CASSIPGTSGPNEQFF.

The V and J genes are TRBV7-2 and TRBJ1-1; maybe TRBD1 (6 bases). CDR1 is SGHTA, CDR2 FQGNSA, per germline. The CDR3 consists of 19 residues. Trimming removed 4 bases at V and 4 bases at J, with 28 bases between. The CDR3 protein is CASSSAYGQPRTRFTEAFF. CDR3 nucleotide sequence: TGTGCCAGCAGCTCAGCCTATGGACAGCCCAGAACGCGGTTCACTGAAGCTTTCTTT.

The chain recombines TRBV4-3 with TRBJ1-1; D is perhaps TRBD1 (5 bases). Germline V CDR1 and CDR2: LGHNA, YSLEER. The CDR3 consists of 13 residues. The V end was cut by 1 base, the J end by 7 bases, with 10 bases between. As DNA, the CDR3 is TGCGCCAGCAGCCAAGCCCCAGGGAGTGAAGCTTTCTTT. Its translation: CASSQAPGSEAFF.

The rearrangement uses TRBV4-1 and TRBJ2-2, with 8 bases that match TRBD2. This CDR3 is 17 amino acids long. Per the germline V gene, CDR1 is MGHRA and CDR2 is YSYEKL. Unmatched junction bases numbered 12, after V lost 1 base and J lost 8 bases. The CDR3 is CASSQGAGLVMTGELFF. Here the CDR3 DNA reads TGCGCCAGCAGCCAAGGGGCGGGACTAGTCATGACGGGGGAGCTGTTTTTT.

The rearrangement links TRBV5-1 to TRBJ1-5; TRBD1 is a possible D gene (6 bases). Trimming removed 3 bases at V and 5 bases at J, with 12 bases between. CDR1 is SGHRS, CDR2 YFSETQ, per germline. The length of the CDR3 is 14 residues. The CDR3 spells CASSSQGGDQPQHF. DNA for the CDR3: TGCGCCAGCAGCTCACAGGGAGGGGATCAGCCCCAGCATTTT.

This chain links TRBV6-5 with TRBJ1-6; D not certain. V was trimmed by 6 bases and J by 5 bases, leaving 11 bases between them. The CDR3 consists of 14 residues. Germline CDR1 reads MNHEY; CDR2 reads SVGAGI. The CDR3, as DNA: TGTGCCAGCAGAAAACAGAGAGATAATTCACCCCTCCACTTT. This sequence encodes CASRKQRDNSPLHF.

This chain's CDR3 is CASRPDRASYYNEQFF. CDR3 nucleotide sequence: TGTGCCAGCAGGCCTGACAGGGCCTCCTACTACAATGAGCAGTTCTTC. The V gene is TRBV28, the J gene TRBJ2-1; 7 bases line up with TRBD1. After removal of 6 bases from V and 3 bases from J, the junction contained 11 bases not matched to a gene. This CDR3 region has 16 residues. The V gene's germline CDR1 is MDHEN and CDR2 SYDVKM.

In its sample, this clone was seen once. The rearrangement links TRBV6-5 to TRBJ1-2, with 9 nucleotides matching TRBD1. The CDR3 length is 14 residues. CDR1 MNHEY and CDR2 SVGAGI come from the germline V gene. V was clipped by 2 bases and J by 6 bases; unmatched bases: 4. The CDR3 bases are TGTGCCAGCAGTTACGGCGACAGGGGGAATGGCTACACCTTC. It codes for CASSYGDRGNGYTF.

This chain connects TRBV6-2 or TRBV6-3 to TRBJ1-5; D is unresolved. V was trimmed by 3 bases and J by 3 bases, leaving 12 bases between them. This CDR3 region has 15 residues. Germline V gives CDR1 MNHEY, CDR2 SVGEGT. This CDR3 is CASSYQSSANQPQHF. In DNA, the CDR3 is TGTGCCAGCAGTTATCAGTCCTCAGCCAATCAGCCCCAGCATTTT.

This sequence joins TRBV7-3 and TRBJ2-3; perhaps TRBD2 as D (5 bases). The CDR3 consists of 14 residues. CDR1 is SGHTA and CDR2 is FQGTGA in the germline V gene. V lost 3 bases and J lost 5, with 12 bases in between. CDR3 in DNA: TGTGCCAGCAGCTTTAACGGGATCGGAGATACGCAGTATTTT. It yields the protein CASSFNGIGDTQYF.

The chain joins TRBV19 to TRBJ2-7; D remains ambiguous. V was cut by 4 bases and J by 1 base, with 11 bases left in between. Germline loops: CDR1 LNHDA, CDR2 SQIVND (reference sequence). The CDR3 is made up of 14 amino acids. The chain's CDR3 is CASSTKGGSYEQYF. The CDR3 DNA reads as TGTGCCAGTAGTACCAAGGGCGGTTCCTACGAGCAGTACTTC.

This chain links TRBV30 with TRBJ2-7; D not certain. CDR1 is GTSNPN, CDR2 SVGIG, per germline (reference sequence). The V end lost 0 bases, the J end lost 5 bases, and 8 bases lay between the germline ends. The CDR3 has 12 amino acids. CDR3 DNA: TGTGCCTGGAGTGTAATAATCCACGAGCAGTACTTC. It yields the protein CAWSVIIHEQYF.

The CDR3, as DNA: TGTGCCAGCAGTTATCAGACATATGGCACTGAAGCTTTCTTT. Residues: CASSYQTYGTEAFF. The rearrangement links TRBV6-6 to TRBJ1-1, with D unresolved. V was pared by 3 bases and J by 4 bases, with 12 bases between. Germline-derived CDR1 and CDR2 are MNHNY and SVGAGI (reference sequence). The CDR3 covers 14 residues.

The V call is TRBV11-2, the J call TRBJ2-2; the D gene is possibly TRBD2 (6 bases). Germline-derived CDR1 and CDR2 are SGHAT and FQNNGV. With 0 bases removed from V and 6 bases from J, the gap between germline ends came to 14 bases. The CDR3 sequence is 16 residues long. CDR3 coding DNA: TGTGCCAGCAGCTTAGAGGGGAGGAGAGGACCCGGGGAGCTGTTTTTT. It yields the protein CASSLEGRRGPGELFF. Drawing the rest from reference TRBV11-2 and TRBJ2-2, the complete variable domain is EAGVAQSPRYKIIEKRQSVAFWCNPISGHATLYWYQQILGQGPKLLIQFQNNGVVDDSQLPKDRFSAERLKGVDSTLKIQPAKLEDSAVYLCASSLEGRRGPGELFFGEGSRLTVL.

The chain recombines TRBV4-3 with TRBJ2-7, with D tentatively TRBD1 (5 bases). Deletions cut 0 bases from V and 6 bases from J, with 18 bases between. The CDR3 extends over 16 amino acids. Germline lookup yields CDR1 LGHNA and CDR2 YSLEER. CDR3 in DNA: TGCGCCAGCAGCCAAGAAGTCGGAATGGCTCAGGGCGAGCAGTACTTC. It is translated as CASSQEVGMAQGEQYF.